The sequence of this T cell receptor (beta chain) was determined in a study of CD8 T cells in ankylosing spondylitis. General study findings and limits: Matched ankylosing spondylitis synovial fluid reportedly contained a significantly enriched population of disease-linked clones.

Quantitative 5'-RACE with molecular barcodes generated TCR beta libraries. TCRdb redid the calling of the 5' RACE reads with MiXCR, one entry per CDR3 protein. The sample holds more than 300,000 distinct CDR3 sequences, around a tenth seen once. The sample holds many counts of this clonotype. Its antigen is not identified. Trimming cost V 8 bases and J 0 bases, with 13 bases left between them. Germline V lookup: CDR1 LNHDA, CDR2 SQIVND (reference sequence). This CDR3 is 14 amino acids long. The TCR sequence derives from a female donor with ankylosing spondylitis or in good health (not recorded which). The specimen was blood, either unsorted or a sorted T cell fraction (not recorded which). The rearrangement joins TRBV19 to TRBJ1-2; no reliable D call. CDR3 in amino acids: CASAGGLTNYGYTF. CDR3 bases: TGTGCCAGTGCTGGAGGCTTAACTAACTATGGCTACACCTTC.